What follows is one T cell receptor (beta chain) and its context. This sample is drawn from a study of T cells in Graves' hyperthyroidism and ophthalmopathy. Researchers amplified the TCR beta CDR3 regions from RNA transcripts. The HTBI primer set served for first-round RT-PCR of the TCR CDR3. TCRdb re-called the multiplex PCR reads with MiXCR, one entry per CDR3 protein. The repertoire holds under 300,000 distinct CDR3 sequences, roughly 13% seen once, with around 7.9% in the top ten. The CDR3 sequence is 18 residues long. The V end lost 6 bases, the J end lost 0 bases, and 21 bases lay between the germline ends.

The source of this sequence is a woman aged 25 to 45 with Graves' hyperthyroidism that later progressed to Graves' ophthalmopathy. Sequenced: blood. The chain uses TRBV12-3 or TRBV12-4 and TRBJ2-4, with a weak D call TRBD1 (5 bases). This CDR3 is CASSRGTGQALAKNIQYF. CDR3 nucleotides: TGTGCCAGCAGCCGTGGTACAGGTCAAGCGCTAGCCAAAAACATTCAGTACTTC.